These 2 T cell receptor beta chains originate from one sample sequenced in a study of blood T cell repertoires in COVID-19. Sequencing was performed with immunoSEQ multiplex PCR; in TCRdb, only in-frame clones are kept and a portion is missing. The data contain under 150,000 clones, roughly 79% of them singletons. The sequencing input was peripheral blood. The source is a middle-aged man with active or convalescent COVID-19.

The chain has TRBV19 and TRBJ2-4; the D gene is possibly TRBD2 (5 bases). Germline loops: CDR1 LNHDA, CDR2 SQIVND (reference sequence). Trimming pared 5 bases from V and 2 bases from J, leaving 16 bases between. The CDR3 runs 16 residues. The CDR3 protein is CASSDQHRGSKNIQYF. As DNA, the CDR3 is TGTGCCAGTAGTGACCAACATCGAGGGTCCAAAAACATTCAGTACTTC.

The J gene is TRBJ1-6, the V gene TRBV18, with TRBD1 identical over 8 bases. CDR1 is KGHSH, CDR2 LQKENI, per germline. This CDR3 has 14 amino acids. Trimming cost V 5 bases and J 13 bases; bases outside gene matches: 10. In DNA form, the CDR3 reads TGTGCCAGCTCATTACAGGGGGGGAAGTCCCCCCTCCACTTT. This encodes CASSLQGGKSPLHF.